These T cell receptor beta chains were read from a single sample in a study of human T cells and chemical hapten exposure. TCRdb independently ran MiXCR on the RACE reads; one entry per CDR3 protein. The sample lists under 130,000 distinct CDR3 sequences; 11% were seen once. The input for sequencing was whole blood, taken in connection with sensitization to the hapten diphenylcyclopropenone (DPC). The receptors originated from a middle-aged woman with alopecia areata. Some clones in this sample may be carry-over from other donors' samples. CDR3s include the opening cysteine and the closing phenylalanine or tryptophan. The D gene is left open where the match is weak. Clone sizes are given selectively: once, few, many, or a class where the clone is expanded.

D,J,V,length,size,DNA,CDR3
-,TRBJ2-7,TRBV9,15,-,TGTGCCAGCAGCGTATCAGGGTCAGAGAAATACGAGCAGTACTTC,CASSVSGSEKYEQYF
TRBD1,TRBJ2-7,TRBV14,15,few,TGTGCCAGCAGCCAGACAGGGACGAGCTCCTACGAGCAGTACTTC,CASSQTGTSSYEQYF
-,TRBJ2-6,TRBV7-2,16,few,TGTGCCAGCAGCTTACGAGGGGCCACAGGGGCCAACGTCCTGACTTTC,CASSLRGATGANVLTF
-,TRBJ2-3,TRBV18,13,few,TGTGCCAGCTCCCCGGAAGTTTCAGATACGCAGTATTTT,CASSPEVSDTQYF
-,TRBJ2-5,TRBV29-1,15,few,TGCAGCGTCGAGGGGACTCCGCGGCCCCAAGAGACCCAGTACTTC,CSVEGTPRPQETQYF
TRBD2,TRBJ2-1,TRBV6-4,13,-,TGTGCCAGCAGTGACGGGGCTAGCGGGGGGTTGGTCTTC,CASSDGASGGLVF
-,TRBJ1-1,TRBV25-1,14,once,TGTGCCAGCACATCCTCCGGAGGGAGAACTGAAGCTTTCTTT,CASTSSGGRTEAFF
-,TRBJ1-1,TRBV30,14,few,TGTGCCTGCCCACTCGGGGGCTTGAACACTGAAGCTTTCTTT,CACPLGGLNTEAFF
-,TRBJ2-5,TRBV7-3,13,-,TGTGCCAGCAGCTTCACCGGACAAGAGACCCAGTACTTC,CASSFTGQETQYF
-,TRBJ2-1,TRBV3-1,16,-,TGTGCCAGCAGCCAACCGGGGGACCCCACCTACAATGAGCAGTTCTTC,CASSQPGDPTYNEQFF
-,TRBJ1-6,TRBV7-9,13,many,TGTGCCAGCAGCCCAGAGAACGATTCACCCCTCCACTTT,CASSPENDSPLHF
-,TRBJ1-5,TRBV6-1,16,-,TGTGCCAGCAGTGGTAAGACAGCCTATAGCAATCAGCCCCAGCATTTT,CASSGKTAYSNQPQHF
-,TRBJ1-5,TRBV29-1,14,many,TGCAGCGTCAGGGAGGGCAGCGGTAATCAGCCCCAGCATTTT,CSVREGSGNQPQHF
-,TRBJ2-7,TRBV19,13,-,TGTGCCAGCCAGACAGGCTATTCGAGGGAGCAGTACTTC,CASQTGYSREQYF
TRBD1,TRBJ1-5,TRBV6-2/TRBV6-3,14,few,TGTGCCAGCAGTTCAGGACAGGAAGGTCAGCCCCAGCATTTT,CASSSGQEGQPQHF
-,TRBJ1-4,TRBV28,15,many,TGTGCCAGCAGTTTTCCGGGGCAGCCTAATGAAAAACTGTTTTTT,CASSFPGQPNEKLFF
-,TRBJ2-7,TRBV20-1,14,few,TGCAGTGCGACAGAGGTGCCCAGGGACTACGAGCAGTACTTC,CSATEVPRDYEQYF
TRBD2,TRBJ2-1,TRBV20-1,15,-,TGCAGTGCTAGAGATCATAGCGGGAGTCCCAATGAGCAGTTCTTC,CSARDHSGSPNEQFF
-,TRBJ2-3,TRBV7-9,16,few,TGTGCCAGCAGCTTCGGAACAAGGACCGGCACAGATACGCAGTATTTT,CASSFGTRTGTDTQYF
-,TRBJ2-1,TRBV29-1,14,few,TGCAGCGTTGAAGGCAGGGTTGGTTACAATGAGCAGTTCTTC,CSVEGRVGYNEQFF
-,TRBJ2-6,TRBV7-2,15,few,TGTGCCAGCAGCTACTTCCCCCCTGGGGCCAACGTCCTGACTTTC,CASSYFPPGANVLTF
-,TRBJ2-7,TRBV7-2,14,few,TGTGCCAGCAGCTCGGTTGGGGGGCCCTACGAGCAGTACTTC,CASSSVGGPYEQYF